The following is a T cell receptor beta chain sequence with its context. Each sample contained roughly 0.95-10 million cryopreserved PBMC, thawed before DNA extraction. This sample was taken from a study of long-term antiretroviral therapy in people with HIV. The germline gives CDR1 WSHSY, CDR2 SAAADI. V was clipped by 0 bases and J by 2 bases, with 7 bases between them. This CDR3 contains 14 residues. Survey-level resolution applied to immunoSEQ assay v3.0. The protocol was immunoSEQ multiplex PCR, while the TCRdb copy is restricted to in-frame clones and leaves out a portion. Of 25,000 to 30,000 clones in the sample, more than 80% were seen once.

This chain connects TRBV10-2 to TRBJ1-2; D is uncertain. The receptor was derived from a man aged 35-49 years with HIV. The sample in question was unsorted PBMCs, obtained 3 years after starting antiretroviral therapy. CDR3 sequence reads: CASSESETNYGYTF. CDR3 bases: TGCGCCAGCAGTGAGTCGGAGACCAACTATGGCTACACCTTC.